The source of this T cell receptor (beta chain) is a study of CD8 T cells in ankylosing spondylitis. With V trimmed by 0 bases and J by 3 bases, 13 bases remained unmatched. The CDR3 is made up of 18 amino acids. Germline V CDR1 and CDR2: SGHDT, YYEEEE. Details on this clonotype: What it recognizes is unknown.

Study conclusions and caveats: Some motif variants were previously reported in reactive arthritis synovial fluid and blood. Blood from ankylosing spondylitis patients appeared to carry a characteristic roughly 8-variant TCR beta motif. From matched ankylosing spondylitis synovial fluid, disease-linked clones were reportedly recovered at significantly enriched levels.

TCRdb independently ran MiXCR on the 5' RACE reads; one entry per CDR3 protein. The sample contains about 440,000 distinct CDR3 sequences, more than 15% of which appear only once. V gene TRBV5-6 combines with J gene TRBJ2-7, with 9 positions matching TRBD2. Sample: blood, either unsorted or a sorted T cell fraction (not recorded which). The source of this sequence is a male donor with ankylosing spondylitis. CDR3 loop: CASSLAFSGRYLFYEQYF. The CDR3, as DNA: TGTGCCAGCAGCTTGGCCTTCAGCGGGAGGTATTTGTTCTACGAGCAGTACTTC.